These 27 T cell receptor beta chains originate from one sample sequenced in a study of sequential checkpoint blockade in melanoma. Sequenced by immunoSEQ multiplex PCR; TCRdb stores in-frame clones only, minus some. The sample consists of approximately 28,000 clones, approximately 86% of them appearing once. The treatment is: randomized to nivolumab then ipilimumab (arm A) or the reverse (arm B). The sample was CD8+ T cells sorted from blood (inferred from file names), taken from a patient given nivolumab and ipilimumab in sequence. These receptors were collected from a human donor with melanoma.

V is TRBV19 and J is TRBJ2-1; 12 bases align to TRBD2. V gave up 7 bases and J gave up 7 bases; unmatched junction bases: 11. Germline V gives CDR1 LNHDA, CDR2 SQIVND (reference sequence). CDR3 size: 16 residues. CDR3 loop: CASKPLTSGRGNEQFF. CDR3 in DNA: TGTGCCAGTAAACCCCTGACTAGCGGGAGAGGAAATGAGCAGTTCTTC.

This chain's CDR3 is CASSVAGTTYEQYF. CDR3 sequence (DNA): TGTGCCAGCAGCGTAGCGGGAACCACCTACGAGCAGTACTTC. The chain couples TRBV9 to TRBJ2-7; D possibly corresponds to TRBD2 (5 bases). V shed 0 bases and J shed 2 bases, with 9 bases lying between them. Per the germline V gene, CDR1 is SGDLS and CDR2 is YYNGEE. This CDR3 contains 14 residues.

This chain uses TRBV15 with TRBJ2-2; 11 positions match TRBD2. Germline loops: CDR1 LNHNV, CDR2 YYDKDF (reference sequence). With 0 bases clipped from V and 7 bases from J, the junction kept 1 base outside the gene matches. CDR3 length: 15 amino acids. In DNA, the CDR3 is TGTGCCACCAGCAGAGACGGGACTAGCGGCGGGGAGCTGTTTTTT. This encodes CATSRDGTSGGELFF.

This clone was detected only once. The CDR3 sequence is CASSLVSGTNYGYTF. For the CDR3, the DNA is TGCGCCAGCAGCTTGGTGTCAGGAACTAACTATGGCTACACCTTC. The J gene is TRBJ1-2, the V gene TRBV5-1; no reliable D call. V dropped 0 bases and J dropped 0 bases, with 9 bases sitting between them. CDR1 is SGHRS, CDR2 YFSETQ, per germline. The CDR3 is 15 amino acids.

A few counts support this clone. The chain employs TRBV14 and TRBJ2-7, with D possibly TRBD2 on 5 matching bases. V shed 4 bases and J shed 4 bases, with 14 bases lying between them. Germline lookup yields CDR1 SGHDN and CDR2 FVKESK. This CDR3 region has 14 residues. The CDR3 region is CASSPRGHLYEQYF. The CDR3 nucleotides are TGTGCCAGCAGCCCACGCGGGCACCTTTACGAGCAGTACTTC.

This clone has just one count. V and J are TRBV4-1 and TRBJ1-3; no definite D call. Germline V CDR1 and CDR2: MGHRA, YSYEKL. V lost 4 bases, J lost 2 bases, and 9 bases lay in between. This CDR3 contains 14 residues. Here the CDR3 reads CASSPIPAGNTIYF. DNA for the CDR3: TGCGCCAGCAGCCCGATTCCAGCTGGAAACACCATATATTTT.

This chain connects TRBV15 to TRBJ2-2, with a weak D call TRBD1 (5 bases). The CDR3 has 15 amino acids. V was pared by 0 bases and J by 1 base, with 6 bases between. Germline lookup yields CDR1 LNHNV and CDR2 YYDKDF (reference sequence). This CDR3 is CATSRDRGNTGELFF. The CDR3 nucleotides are TGTGCCACCAGCAGAGATAGGGGGAACACCGGGGAGCTGTTTTTT. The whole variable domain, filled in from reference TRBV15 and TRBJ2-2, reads DAMVIQNPRYQVTQFGKPVTLSCSQTLNHNVMYWYQQKSSQAPKLLFHYYDKDFNNEADTPDNFQSRRPNTSFCFLDIRSPGLGDTAMYLCATSRDRGNTGELFFGEGSRLTVL.

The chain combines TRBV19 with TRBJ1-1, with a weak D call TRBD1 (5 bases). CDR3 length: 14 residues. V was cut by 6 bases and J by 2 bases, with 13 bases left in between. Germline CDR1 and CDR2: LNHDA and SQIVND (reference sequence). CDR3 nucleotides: TGTGCCAGTAGCCCGGGGGAAGTAAACACTGAAGCTTTCTTT. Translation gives CASSPGEVNTEAFF.

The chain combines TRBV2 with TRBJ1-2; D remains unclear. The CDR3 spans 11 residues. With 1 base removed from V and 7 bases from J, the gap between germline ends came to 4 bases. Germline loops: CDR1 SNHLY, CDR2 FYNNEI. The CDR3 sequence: CASSEGLGYTF. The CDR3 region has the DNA TGTGCCAGCAGTGAAGGGCTTGGCTACACCTTC.

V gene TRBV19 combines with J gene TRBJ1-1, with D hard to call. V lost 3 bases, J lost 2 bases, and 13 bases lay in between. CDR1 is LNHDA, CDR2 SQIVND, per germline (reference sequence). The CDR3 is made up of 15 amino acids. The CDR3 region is CASSIFLTVNTEAFF. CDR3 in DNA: TGTGCCAGTAGTATTTTTCTAACAGTTAACACTGAAGCTTTCTTT.

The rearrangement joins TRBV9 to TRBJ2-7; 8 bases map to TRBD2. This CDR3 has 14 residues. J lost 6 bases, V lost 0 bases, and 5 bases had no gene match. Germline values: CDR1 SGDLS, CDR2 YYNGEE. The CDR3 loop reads CASSVGVSGAEQYF. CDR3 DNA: TGTGCCAGCAGCGTAGGGGTTAGCGGGGCCGAGCAGTACTTC.

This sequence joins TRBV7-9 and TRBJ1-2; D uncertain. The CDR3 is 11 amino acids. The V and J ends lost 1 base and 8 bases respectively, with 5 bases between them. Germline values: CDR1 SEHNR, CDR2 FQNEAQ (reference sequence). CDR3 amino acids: CASSLGRGYTF. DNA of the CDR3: TGTGCCAGCAGCTTAGGGAGGGGCTACACCTTC.

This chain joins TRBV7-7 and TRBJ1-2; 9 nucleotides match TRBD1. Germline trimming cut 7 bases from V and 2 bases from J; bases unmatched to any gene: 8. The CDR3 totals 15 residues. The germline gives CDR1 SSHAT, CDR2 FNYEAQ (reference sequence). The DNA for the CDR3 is TGTGCCAGCAACCACGGACAGGGGATGAACTATGGCTACACCTTC. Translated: CASNHGQGMNYGYTF.

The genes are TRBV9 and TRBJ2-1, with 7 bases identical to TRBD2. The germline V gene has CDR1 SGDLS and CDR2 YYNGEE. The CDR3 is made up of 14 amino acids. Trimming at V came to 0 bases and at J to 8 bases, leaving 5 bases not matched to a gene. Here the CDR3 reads CASSVESGTHEQFF. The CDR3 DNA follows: TGTGCCAGCAGCGTAGAAAGCGGGACCCATGAGCAGTTCTTC.

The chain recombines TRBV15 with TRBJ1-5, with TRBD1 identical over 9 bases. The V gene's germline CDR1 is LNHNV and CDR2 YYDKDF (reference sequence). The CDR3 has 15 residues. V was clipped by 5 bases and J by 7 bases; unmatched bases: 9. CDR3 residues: CATSQHRGLGQPQHF. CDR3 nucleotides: TGTGCCACCAGCCAACACAGGGGGCTCGGACAGCCCCAGCATTTT.

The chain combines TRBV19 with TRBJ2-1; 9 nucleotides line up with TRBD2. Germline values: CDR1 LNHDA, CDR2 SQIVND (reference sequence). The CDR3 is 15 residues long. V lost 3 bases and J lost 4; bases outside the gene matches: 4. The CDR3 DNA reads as TGTGCCAGTAGTATGGGAAGCGGGGGGTACAATGAGCAGTTCTTC. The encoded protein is CASSMGSGGYNEQFF.

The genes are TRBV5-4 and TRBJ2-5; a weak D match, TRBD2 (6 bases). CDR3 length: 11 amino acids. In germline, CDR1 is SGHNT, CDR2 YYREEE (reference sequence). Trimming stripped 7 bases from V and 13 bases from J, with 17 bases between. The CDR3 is CASYTGAGWYF. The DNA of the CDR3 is TGTGCCAGCTATACCGGGGCGGGGTGGTACTTC.

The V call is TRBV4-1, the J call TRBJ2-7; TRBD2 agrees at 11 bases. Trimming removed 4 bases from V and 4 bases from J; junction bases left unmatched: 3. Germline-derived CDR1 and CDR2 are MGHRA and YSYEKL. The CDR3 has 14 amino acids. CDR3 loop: CASSLGTSGYEQYF. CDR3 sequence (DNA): TGCGCCAGCAGCCTCGGGACTAGCGGTTACGAGCAGTACTTC.

CDR3 nucleotides: TGTGCCAGCAGCTTGGAGGGGGCGCTAAGGAAGAGTGACACTGAAGCTTTCTTT. It encodes CASSLEGALRKSDTEAFF. The chain links TRBV5-8 to TRBJ1-1, with 7 bases lining up with TRBD1. Trimming removed 0 bases from V and 3 bases from J; junction bases left unmatched: 14. The CDR3 is 18 residues long. The germline CDR1 and CDR2 sequences are SGHTS and YDEGEE.

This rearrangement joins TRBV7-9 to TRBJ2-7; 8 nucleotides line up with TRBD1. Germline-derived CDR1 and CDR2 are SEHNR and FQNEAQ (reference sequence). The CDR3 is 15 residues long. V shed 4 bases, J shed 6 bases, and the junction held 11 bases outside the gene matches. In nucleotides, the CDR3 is TGTGCCAGCAGCTCGGCGGCCCAGGGGGCTGGCGAGCAGTACTTC. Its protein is CASSSAAQGAGEQYF.

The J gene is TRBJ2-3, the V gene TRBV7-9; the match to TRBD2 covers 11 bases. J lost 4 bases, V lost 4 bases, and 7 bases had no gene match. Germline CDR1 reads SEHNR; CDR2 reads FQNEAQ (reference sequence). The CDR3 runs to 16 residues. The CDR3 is CASSWATSGAPDTQYF. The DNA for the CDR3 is TGTGCCAGCAGCTGGGCGACTAGCGGGGCCCCAGATACGCAGTATTTT.

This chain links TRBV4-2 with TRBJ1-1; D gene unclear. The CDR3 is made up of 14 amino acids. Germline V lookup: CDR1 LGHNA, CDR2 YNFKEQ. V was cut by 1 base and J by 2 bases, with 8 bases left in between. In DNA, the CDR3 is TGTGCCAGCAGCCAAGGACGGGGAAACACTGAAGCTTTCTTT. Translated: CASSQGRGNTEAFF.

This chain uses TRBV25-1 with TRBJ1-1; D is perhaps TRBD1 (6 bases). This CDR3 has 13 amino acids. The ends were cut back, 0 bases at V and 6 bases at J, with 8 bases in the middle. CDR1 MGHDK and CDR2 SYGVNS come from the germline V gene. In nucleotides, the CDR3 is TGTGCCAGCAGTGAATATGGGGGCCCTGAAGCTTTCTTT. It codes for CASSEYGGPEAFF.

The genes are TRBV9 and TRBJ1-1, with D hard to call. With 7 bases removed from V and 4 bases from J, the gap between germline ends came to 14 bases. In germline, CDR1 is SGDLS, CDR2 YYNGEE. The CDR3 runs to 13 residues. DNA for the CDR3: TGTGCCAGCGGACCCGGGAGCGGCACTGAAGCTTTCTTT. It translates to CASGPGSGTEAFF.

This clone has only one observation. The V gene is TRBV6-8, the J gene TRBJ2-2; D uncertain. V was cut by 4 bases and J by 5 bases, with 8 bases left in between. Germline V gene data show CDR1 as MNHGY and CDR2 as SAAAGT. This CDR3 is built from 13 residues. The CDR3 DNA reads TGTGCCAGCAGTTTTTACACAACCGGGGAGCTGTTTTTT. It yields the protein CASSFYTTGELFF.

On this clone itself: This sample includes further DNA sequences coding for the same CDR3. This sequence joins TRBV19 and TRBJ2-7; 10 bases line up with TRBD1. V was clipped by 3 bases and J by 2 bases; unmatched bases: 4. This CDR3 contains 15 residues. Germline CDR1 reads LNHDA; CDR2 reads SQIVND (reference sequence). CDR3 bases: TGTGCCAGTAGTATGGGACAGGGGCTTGCCTACGAGCAGTACTTC. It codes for CASSMGQGLAYEQYF.

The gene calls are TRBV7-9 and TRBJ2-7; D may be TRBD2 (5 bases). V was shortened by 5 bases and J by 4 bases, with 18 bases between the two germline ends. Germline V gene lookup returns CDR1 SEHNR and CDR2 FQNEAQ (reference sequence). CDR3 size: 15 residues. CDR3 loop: CASSPGPGYVYEQYF. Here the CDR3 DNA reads TGTGCCAGCAGCCCCGGCCCGGGGTATGTGTACGAGCAGTACTTC.